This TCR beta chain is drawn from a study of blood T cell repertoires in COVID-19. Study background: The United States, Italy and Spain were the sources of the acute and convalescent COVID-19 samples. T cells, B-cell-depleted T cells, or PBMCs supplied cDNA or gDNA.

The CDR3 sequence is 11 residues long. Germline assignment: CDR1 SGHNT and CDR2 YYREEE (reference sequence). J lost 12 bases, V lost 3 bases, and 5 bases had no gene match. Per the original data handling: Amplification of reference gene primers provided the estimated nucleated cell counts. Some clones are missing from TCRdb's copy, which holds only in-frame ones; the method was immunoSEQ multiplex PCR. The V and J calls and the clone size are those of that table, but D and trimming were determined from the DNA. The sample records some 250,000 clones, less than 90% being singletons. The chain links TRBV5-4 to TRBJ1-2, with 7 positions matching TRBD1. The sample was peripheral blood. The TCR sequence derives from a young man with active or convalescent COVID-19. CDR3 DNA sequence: TGTGCCAGCAGCTGGGGACAGACACACACCTTC. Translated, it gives CASSWGQTHTF.